The clone carrying this T cell receptor beta chain was seen a few times. Its specificity is unknown. A second roughly 6 to 12 cycle PCR used barcoded and J-beta primers. TCRdb passed the 5' RACE reads through MiXCR, listing each CDR3 protein once. The data show more than 500,000 distinct CDR3 sequences, over 25% seen once. The sample is drawn from a study of blood T cells in healthy people across ages. Looked up from germline, CDR1 is ENHRY and CDR2 is SYGVKD. This CDR3 is built from 12 residues. V was clipped by 11 bases and J by 2 bases, with 12 bases between them. Study-wide findings and caveats: Since the PBMCs were unsorted, naive and antigen-experienced cells could not be conclusively compared.

These data were likewise used in another study, on T cells of mothers and their children. That study reports: When mothers and children were related, their normalized repertoire overlap, which was always slightly higher, did not differ significantly from that of unrelated pairs.

This sequence joins TRBV10-3 and TRBJ2-5; the D is unclear. This sequence originates from a boy aged 2 to 9 in good health. Input material: blood. CDR3 in DNA: TGTGCCGCCGTTGACAATCAAGAGACCCAGTACTTC. Protein product: CAAVDNQETQYF.